Given below is one T cell receptor (beta chain) in context. Antigen specificity is unknown. The authors ran a second PCR of about 6 to 11 cycles using a sample-barcoded 5' primer and a J-beta primer mix. TCRdb analysed the 5' RACE reads with MiXCR anew, one entry per CDR3 protein. The sample carries 550,000 to 750,000 distinct CDR3 sequences, over 20% recorded once. This sample is drawn from a study of blood T cells in healthy people across ages. Findings and limits, study-wide: Compared with aged donors, long-lived donors showed fewer expanded clones, suggesting selection.

Sequenced material: blood. The receptor was derived from a man in his 70s in good health.

The CDR3 DNA follows: TGTGCCACCGCCCGGGACATAAACTACGAGCAGTACTTC. It translates to CATARDINYEQYF. The chain links TRBV6-1 to TRBJ2-5; D is perhaps TRBD1 (6 bases). The DNA end favors TRBJ2-7, so the J call may be wrong. Germline values: CDR1 MNHNS, CDR2 SASEGT. The CDR3 covers 13 residues.